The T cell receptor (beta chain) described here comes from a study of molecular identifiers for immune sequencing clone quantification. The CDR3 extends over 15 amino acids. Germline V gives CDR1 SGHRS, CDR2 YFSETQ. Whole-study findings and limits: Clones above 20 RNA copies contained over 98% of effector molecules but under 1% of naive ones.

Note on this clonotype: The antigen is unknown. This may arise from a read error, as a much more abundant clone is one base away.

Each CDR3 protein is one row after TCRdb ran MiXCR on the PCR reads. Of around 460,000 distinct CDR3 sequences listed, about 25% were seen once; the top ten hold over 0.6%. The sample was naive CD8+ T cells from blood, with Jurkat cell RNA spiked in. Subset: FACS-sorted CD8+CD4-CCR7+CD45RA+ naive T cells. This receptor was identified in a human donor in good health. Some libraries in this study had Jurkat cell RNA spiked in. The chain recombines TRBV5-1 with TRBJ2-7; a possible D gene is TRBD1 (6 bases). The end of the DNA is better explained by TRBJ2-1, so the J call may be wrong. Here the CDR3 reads CASSLVAGASYEQFF. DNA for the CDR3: TGCGCCAGCAGCTTGGTAGCAGGGGCCTCCTACGAGCAGTTCTTC.